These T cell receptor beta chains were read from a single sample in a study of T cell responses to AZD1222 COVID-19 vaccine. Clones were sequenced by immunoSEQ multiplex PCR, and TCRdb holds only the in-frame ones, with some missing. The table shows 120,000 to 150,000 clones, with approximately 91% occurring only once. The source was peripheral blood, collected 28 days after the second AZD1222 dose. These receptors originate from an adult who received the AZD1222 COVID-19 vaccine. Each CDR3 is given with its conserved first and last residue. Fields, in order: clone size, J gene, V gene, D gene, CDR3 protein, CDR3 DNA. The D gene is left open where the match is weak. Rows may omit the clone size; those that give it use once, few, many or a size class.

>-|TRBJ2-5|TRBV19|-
CASRANQETQYF
TGTGCGAGTAGGGCAAACCAAGAGACCCAGTACTTC
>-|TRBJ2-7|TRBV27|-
CASSFLREQYF
TGTGCCAGCAGTTTCCTCAGGGAGCAGTACTTC
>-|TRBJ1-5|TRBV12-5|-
CASAMVRSVRDGDNQPQHF
TGTGCTAGTGCCATGGTACGATCGGTCCGGGACGGGGACAATCAGCCCCAGCATTTT
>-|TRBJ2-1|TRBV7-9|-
CASSLVSPSGGNEQFF
TGTGCCAGCAGCTTAGTAAGCCCCTCAGGCGGGAATGAGCAGTTCTTC
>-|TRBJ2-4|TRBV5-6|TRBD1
CASSLASQGAGIQYF
TGTGCCAGCAGCTTGGCGTCACAGGGGGCAGGCATTCAGTACTTC
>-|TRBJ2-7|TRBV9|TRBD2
CASSVGLAGGAEQYF
TGTGCCAGCAGCGTAGGACTAGCGGGAGGAGCTGAGCAGTACTTC
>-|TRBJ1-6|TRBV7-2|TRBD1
CASSLVRQGNSPLHF
TGTGCCAGCAGCTTAGTGAGACAGGGGAATTCACCCCTCCACTTT
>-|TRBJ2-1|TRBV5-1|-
CASSLVSSGVDEQFF
TGCGCCAGCAGCTTGGTCTCCTCGGGGGTGGATGAGCAGTTCTTC
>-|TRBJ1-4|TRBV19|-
CASGDFEKLFF
TGTGCCAGTGGGGATTTTGAAAAACTGTTTTTT
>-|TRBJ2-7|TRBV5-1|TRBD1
CASSRQGAYEQYF
TGCGCCAGCAGCAGACAGGGAGCCTACGAGCAGTACTTC
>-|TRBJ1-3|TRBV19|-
CASSGRQTSSGNTIYF
TGTGCCAGTAGTGGAAGACAGACGAGCTCTGGAAACACCATATATTTT
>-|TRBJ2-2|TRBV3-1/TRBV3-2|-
CASSRILGGTGELFF
TGTGCCAGCAGCCGGATACTAGGAGGGACCGGGGAGCTGTTTTTT
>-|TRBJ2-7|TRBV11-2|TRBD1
CASSLDLVGQGTSEQYF
TGTGCCAGCAGCTTAGATCTAGTGGGACAGGGAACGAGCGAGCAGTACTTC
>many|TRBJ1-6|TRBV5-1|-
CASRESYNSPLHF
TGCGCCAGCAGAGAGAGTTATAATTCACCCCTCCACTTT
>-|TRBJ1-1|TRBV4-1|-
CASSQVGRSTSGPEAFF
TGCGCCAGCAGCCAAGTGGGTCGGTCGACCTCCGGACCTGAAGCTTTCTTT
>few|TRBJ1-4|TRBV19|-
CAAGSLNEKLFF
TGTGCCGCGGGGAGTCTTAATGAAAAACTGTTTTTT
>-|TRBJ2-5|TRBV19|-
CASSSLGGGETQYF
TGTGCCAGTAGTAGTCTCGGTGGAGGAGAGACCCAGTACTTC
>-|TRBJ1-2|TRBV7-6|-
CASSRTAQPLNYGYTF
TGTGCCAGCAGCCGGACAGCTCAGCCCTTAAACTATGGCTACACCTTC
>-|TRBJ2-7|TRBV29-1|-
CSVPDSSYEQYF
TGCAGCGTTCCGGACAGTAGCTACGAGCAGTACTTC
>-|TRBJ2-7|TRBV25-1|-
CASSESGSYEQYF
TGTGCCAGCAGTGAATCAGGGTCCTACGAGCAGTACTTC
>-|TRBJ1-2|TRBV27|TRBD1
CASSPTGPYGYTF
TGTGCCAGCAGCCCGACAGGGCCCTATGGCTACACCTTC
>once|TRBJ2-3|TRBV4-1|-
CASSQVGGGRGGDTQYF
TGCGCCAGCAGCCAAGTCGGCGGCGGGAGAGGGGGAGATACGCAGTATTTT
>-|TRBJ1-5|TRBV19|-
CASSRTRGGNQPQHF
TGTGCCAGTAGTAGGACTCGGGGTGGCAATCAGCCCCAGCATTTT
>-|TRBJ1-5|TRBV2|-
CASSLGGSNQPQHF
TGTGCCAGCAGCCTGGGCGGATCCAATCAGCCCCAGCATTTT
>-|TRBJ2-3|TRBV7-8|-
CASSLGTQGRTDTQYF
TGTGCCAGCAGCTTAGGGACACAGGGACGCACAGATACGCAGTATTTT
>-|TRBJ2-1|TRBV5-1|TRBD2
CASSTGLAGLPDGQFF
TGCGCCAGCAGCACGGGACTAGCGGGCCTCCCGGATGGGCAGTTCTTC
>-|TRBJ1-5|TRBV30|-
CAWTQGLGNQPQHF
TGTGCCTGGACGCAGGGTTTAGGAAATCAGCCCCAGCATTTT
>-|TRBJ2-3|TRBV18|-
CASSPSGMDTQYF
TGTGCCAGCTCACCCTCGGGTATGGATACGCAGTATTTT
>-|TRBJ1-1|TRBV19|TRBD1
CASTTGGGTEAFF
TGTGCCAGTACGACAGGGGGAGGCACTGAAGCTTTCTTT
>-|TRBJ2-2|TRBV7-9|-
CASSTTQGDTGELFF
TGTGCCAGCAGCACCACCCAGGGAGACACCGGGGAGCTGTTTTTT
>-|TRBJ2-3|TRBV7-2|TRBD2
CASSGEREPSTDTQYF
TGTGCCAGCAGCGGAGAGCGGGAGCCTAGCACAGATACGCAGTATTTT
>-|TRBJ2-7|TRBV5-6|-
CASSLNRARYEQYF
TGTGCCAGCAGCTTAAACCGAGCACGATACGAGCAGTACTTC
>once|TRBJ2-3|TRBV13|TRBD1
CASSQRDRGVDTQYF
TGTGCCAGCAGCCAACGGGACAGGGGGGTAGATACGCAGTATTTT
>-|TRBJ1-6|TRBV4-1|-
CASSQEIGGRDSPLHF
TGCGCCAGCAGCCAAGAGATTGGGGGACGGGATTCACCCCTCCACTTT